Listed below are T cell receptor beta chains from one sample, sequenced in a study of sequential checkpoint blockade in melanoma. Generated by immunoSEQ multiplex PCR, the TCRdb table keeps only in-frame clones and is missing some. The sample has 40,000 or so clones; roughly 86% are singletons. Material: CD8+ T cells sorted from blood (inferred from file names), obtained from a patient given nivolumab and ipilimumab in sequence. These receptor sequences come from a human donor with melanoma. Both conserved end residues are part of each CDR3. A D gene is named only where the DNA matches it firmly. The listing skips clone size in some rows; elsewhere it reads once, few, many or a size class.

CDR3: CASSLLAGSYEQYF
DNA: TGTGCCAGCAGTTTACTAGCGGGGAGTTACGAGCAGTACTTC
J: TRBJ2-7
V: TRBV6-1
size: .
D: TRBD2

CDR3: CASSFNRDSLGGNQPQHF
DNA: TGTGCCAGCAGTTTTAACCGGGACAGCCTAGGGGGCAATCAGCCCCAGCATTTT
J: TRBJ1-5
V: TRBV6-8
size: .
D: TRBD1

CDR3: CAISGKAGSPYEQYF
DNA: TGTGCCATCAGTGGGAAGGCAGGGTCGCCCTACGAGCAGTACTTC
J: TRBJ2-7
V: TRBV10-3
size: .
D: .

CDR3: CASSVPQTGQGLSGANVLTF
DNA: TGTGCCAGCAGTGTACCTCAGACGGGACAGGGCCTCTCTGGGGCCAACGTCCTGACTTTC
J: TRBJ2-6
V: TRBV2
size: .
D: TRBD1

CDR3: CASSRGQGTNYGYTF
DNA: TGTGCCAGCAGCAGGGGACAGGGAACTAACTATGGCTACACCTTC
J: TRBJ1-2
V: TRBV7-9
size: .
D: TRBD1

CDR3: CASSTLNLASQNF
DNA: TGTGCCAGCAGCACACTGAACCTAGCGAGCCAGAACTTC
J: TRBJ2-7
V: TRBV7-9
size: .
D: .

CDR3: CASSELRTGNYEQYF
DNA: TGTGCCAGCAGTGAACTTAGGACGGGAAACTACGAGCAGTACTTC
J: TRBJ2-7
V: TRBV2
size: .
D: .

CDR3: CASSFGTGGDQPQHF
DNA: TGCGCCAGCAGCTTTGGGACAGGGGGTGATCAGCCCCAGCATTTT
J: TRBJ1-5
V: TRBV5-1
size: .
D: TRBD1

CDR3: CASSPSGGLDSYNEQFF
DNA: TGTGCCAGCAGCCCTAGCGGGGGGCTAGACTCCTACAATGAGCAGTTCTTC
J: TRBJ2-1
V: TRBV4-2
size: .
D: TRBD2

CDR3: CASSQDWREVAYEQYF
DNA: TGCGCCAGCAGCCAAGATTGGAGGGAGGTTGCCTACGAGCAGTACTTC
J: TRBJ2-7
V: TRBV4-1
size: .
D: .

CDR3: CASSGTGWNTQYF
DNA: TGTGCCAGCAGTGGGACAGGGTGGAATACGCAGTATTTT
J: TRBJ2-3
V: TRBV6-1
size: .
D: TRBD1

CDR3: CSVEQAHYGYTF
DNA: TGCAGCGTTGAGCAGGCTCACTATGGCTACACCTTC
J: TRBJ1-2
V: TRBV29-1
size: few
D: .

CDR3: CASSLWGTSEIGELFF
DNA: TGTGCCAGCAGTTTATGGGGGACTAGCGAAATCGGGGAGCTGTTTTTT
J: TRBJ2-2
V: TRBV27
size: .
D: TRBD2

CDR3: CASSVDRSDEQYF
DNA: TGTGCCAGCAGTGTCGACAGATCTGACGAGCAGTACTTC
J: TRBJ2-7
V: TRBV27
size: .
D: .

CDR3: CASSQSWGGYEQYF
DNA: TGCGCCAGCAGCCAATCTTGGGGCGGATACGAGCAGTACTTC
J: TRBJ2-7
V: TRBV4-1
size: .
D: .

CDR3: CASSYTGSDTEAFF
DNA: TGTGCCAGCAGTTACACAGGCTCTGACACCGAAGCTTTCTTT
J: TRBJ1-1
V: TRBV6-5
size: .
D: .

CDR3: CASSPTSGQDTTEGYPNLLEQYF
DNA: TGTGCCAGCAGCCCAACTTCGGGACAGGACACAACTGAAGGATATCCAAACTTGCTCGAGCAGTACTTC
J: TRBJ2-7
V: TRBV13
size: .
D: TRBD1

CDR3: CASSLLEFVIETQYF
DNA: TGTGCCAGCAGCTTGTTGGAGTTTGTTATAGAGACCCAGTACTTC
J: TRBJ2-5
V: TRBV5-8
size: .
D: .

CDR3: CASGLGAGGTGELFF
DNA: TGTGCCAGCGGACTTGGAGCGGGAGGCACCGGGGAGCTGTTTTTT
J: TRBJ2-2
V: TRBV28
size: .
D: TRBD2

CDR3: CASSEGTGNPEAFF
DNA: TGTGCCAGCAGCGAAGGGACAGGGAACCCTGAAGCTTTCTTT
J: TRBJ1-1
V: TRBV7-9
size: .
D: TRBD1

CDR3: CASSLESGRGDEQFF
DNA: TGTGCCAGCAGCTTGGAAAGCGGGAGGGGAGATGAGCAGTTCTTC
J: TRBJ2-1
V: TRBV5-6
size: once
D: TRBD2

CDR3: CASSNSNEQFF
DNA: TGTGCCAGCAGCAACAGTAATGAGCAGTTCTTC
J: TRBJ2-1
V: TRBV6-5
size: .
D: .

CDR3: CASSQASSYEQYF
DNA: TGCGCCAGCAGCCAAGCTTCTTCCTACGAGCAGTACTTC
J: TRBJ2-7
V: TRBV4-1
size: .
D: .

CDR3: CASSLRDSSYEQYF
DNA: TGTGCCAGCAGCTTAAGGGACAGCTCCTACGAGCAGTACTTC
J: TRBJ2-7
V: TRBV5-6
size: .
D: TRBD1

CDR3: CASSWGPGAGELFF
DNA: TGCGCCAGCAGCTGGGGACCAGGGGCCGGGGAGCTGTTTTTT
J: TRBJ2-2
V: TRBV5-1
size: .
D: .

CDR3: CASSLFAGASQETQYF
DNA: TGTGCCAGCAGTTTATTTGCGGGAGCTTCCCAAGAGACCCAGTACTTC
J: TRBJ2-5
V: TRBV28
size: .
D: TRBD2

CDR3: CATSSVRDTEAFF
DNA: TGTGCCACCAGCAGTGTCCGGGACACTGAAGCTTTCTTT
J: TRBJ1-1
V: TRBV15
size: .
D: .

CDR3: CASGLLASSYNEQFF
DNA: TGTGCCAGCGGACTACTAGCGAGTTCCTACAATGAGCAGTTCTTC
J: TRBJ2-1
V: TRBV9
size: .
D: TRBD2

CDR3: CASSPTPGAIDEQYF
DNA: TGTGCCAGCAGCCCCACCCCAGGGGCAATTGACGAGCAGTACTTC
J: TRBJ2-7
V: TRBV7-9
size: .
D: .

CDR3: CASSFGTSYGYTF
DNA: TGTGCCAGCAGCTTTGGTACATCCTATGGCTACACCTTC
J: TRBJ1-2
V: TRBV5-6
size: .
D: .

CDR3: CASSFVTGNEQFF
DNA: TGTGCCAGCAGTTTTGTGACAGGGAATGAGCAGTTCTTC
J: TRBJ2-1
V: TRBV2
size: .
D: TRBD1

CDR3: CSVEETETISGANVLTF
DNA: TGCAGCGTTGAAGAGACAGAGACAATCTCTGGGGCCAACGTCCTGACTTTC
J: TRBJ2-6
V: TRBV29-1
size: .
D: .

CDR3: CASSGWDRTMNTEAFF
DNA: TGTGCCAGCAGTGGATGGGACAGAACAATGAACACTGAAGCTTTCTTT
J: TRBJ1-1
V: TRBV6-1
size: .
D: TRBD1

CDR3: CASSGADLEGYGYTF
DNA: TGTGCCAGCAGCGGAGCCGACTTAGAAGGTTATGGCTACACCTTC
J: TRBJ1-2
V: TRBV7-9
size: .
D: .

CDR3: CASSRRDYYNEQFF
DNA: TGTGCCAGCAGCCGACGAGACTATTACAATGAGCAGTTCTTC
J: TRBJ2-1
V: TRBV27
size: .
D: .

CDR3: CSVGTSGPYEQYF
DNA: TGCAGCGTTGGGACTAGCGGGCCCTACGAGCAGTACTTC
J: TRBJ2-7
V: TRBV29-1
size: once
D: TRBD2

CDR3: CASRSGGNQPQHF
DNA: TGTGCCAGCAGAAGTGGAGGCAATCAGCCCCAGCATTTT
J: TRBJ1-5
V: TRBV6-6
size: few
D: .

CDR3: CASSHEQGLSAKNIQYF
DNA: TGCGCCAGCAGCCATGAACAGGGGTTGTCGGCCAAAAACATTCAGTACTTC
J: TRBJ2-4
V: TRBV4-1
size: .
D: TRBD1

CDR3: CASSPGTSLEELFF
DNA: TGTGCCAGTAGCCCAGGGACTAGTCTGGAGGAGCTGTTTTTT
J: TRBJ2-2
V: TRBV19
size: .
D: TRBD2

CDR3: CASSQDSPAGLGDEQYF
DNA: TGCGCCAGCAGCCAAGATTCACCGGCGGGGCTAGGCGACGAGCAGTACTTC
J: TRBJ2-7
V: TRBV4-1
size: .
D: .